The clone carrying this TCR beta chain has only one observation. CDR1 is MRHNA, CDR2 SNTAGT, per germline. Trimming cost V 5 bases and J 7 bases, with 9 bases left between them. There are 12 residues in the CDR3. The table came from immunoSEQ multiplex PCR; TCRdb's copy has only in-frame clones and leaves some out. The sample holds more than 550,000 clones; over 55% are singletons and the top ten take under 2%. The data are from a study of shared clonotypes between healthy human individuals. The rearrangement uses TRBV6-4 and TRBJ1-5, with a weak D call TRBD1 (5 bases). Sequences were obtained from memory CD4+ T cells sorted from blood. Regarding subset: CD45RA-negative fraction. This sequence was found in a woman aged 25 to 39 in good health. The CDR3 is CASSYRDQPQHF. CDR3 nucleotide sequence: TGTGCCAGCAGTTACCGGGACCAGCCCCAGCATTTT.